This TCR beta chain derives from a study of blood T cell repertoires in COVID-19. CDR1 is MDHEN, CDR2 SYDVKM, per germline. Deletions cut 3 bases from V and 1 base from J, with 16 bases between. The CDR3 sequence is 17 residues long. Per the authors' pipeline: The authors estimated nucleated cell counts from reference gene primer amplification. The protocol was immunoSEQ multiplex PCR, while the TCRdb copy is restricted to in-frame clones and leaves out a portion. V and J calls plus clone size are reproduced from that table; the DNA served to infer D and trimming. The table lists about 18,000 clones, more than 75% of them singletons.

The clonotype originates from a human donor in a cohort sampled during active COVID-19. V and J are TRBV28 and TRBJ2-1, with D perhaps matching TRBD2 (5 bases). The sequenced material came from peripheral blood. The CDR3 sequence: CASSLGPVSGSYNEQFF. CDR3 DNA: TGTGCCAGCAGTTTGGGTCCCGTGAGCGGTTCCTACAATGAGCAGTTCTTC.